These T cell receptor beta chains were read from a single sample in a study of response to subunit inactivated influenza vaccine. TCRdb fed the RT-PCR reads into MiXCR, producing one record per CDR3 protein. This sample yields 450,000 to 600,000 distinct CDR3 sequences, of which approximately 16% are seen a single time; less than 4% belongs to the top ten. The starting material was CD4+ T cells sorted from PBMCs, obtained around 25 months after vaccination. These receptor sequences come from a man between 50 and 69 years old who received an inactivated influenza vaccine. The CDR3 runs from the conserved cysteine through the conserved F or W. D genes are given only for firm matches. Expanded clones get a size class; other rows say once, few or many, or leave the size out.

size	V	D	J	length	CDR3	DNA
.	TRBV7-2	.	TRBJ1-1	13	CASSPNQWTEAFF	TGTGCCAGCAGCCCAAATCAGTGGACTGAAGCTTTCTTT
.	TRBV4-1	TRBD1	TRBJ1-5	16	CASSQGQGSGNQPQHF	TGCGCCAGCAGCCAAGGACAGGGTTCGGGCAATCAGCCCCAGCATTTT
.	TRBV5-1	TRBD2	TRBJ2-1	15	CASSFASGGWNEQFF	TGCGCCAGCAGCTTTGCTAGCGGGGGCTGGAATGAGCAGTTCTTC
few	TRBV6-5	TRBD1	TRBJ2-2	16	CASSYRTGVNTGELFF	TGTGCCAGCAGTTACAGGACAGGGGTGAACACCGGGGAGCTGTTTTTT
.	TRBV29-1	.	TRBJ1-1	12	CSVAQGYTEAFF	TGCAGCGTTGCCCAGGGGTACACTGAAGCTTTCTTT
.	TRBV6-2/TRBV6-3	TRBD1	TRBJ2-7	15	CASSYGTGGPYEQYF	TGTGCCAGCAGTTACGGGACAGGGGGACCATACGAGCAGTACTTC
few	TRBV20-1	.	TRBJ2-1	14	CSARQGISYNEQFF	TGCAGTGCACGCCAGGGGATCTCCTACAATGAGCAGTTCTTC
few	TRBV10-3	.	TRBJ2-5	14	CAITWAAPGETQYF	TGTGCCATCACGTGGGCAGCACCAGGGGAGACCCAGTACTTC
few	TRBV7-2	TRBD1	TRBJ2-1	15	CASSLETGGSYEQFF	TGTGCCAGCAGCTTAGAAACAGGGGGAAGCTACGAGCAGTTCTTC
many	TRBV4-3	.	TRBJ2-7	13	CASSQEVEYEQYF	TGCGCCAGCAGCCAAGAGGTAGAGTACGAGCAGTACTTC
few	TRBV7-2	.	TRBJ1-6	15	CASSLMGAYNSPLHF	TGTGCCAGCAGCTTAATGGGGGCGTATAATTCACCCCTCCACTTT